Listed here is a single T cell receptor (beta chain). The antigen is undetermined. Germline-derived CDR1 and CDR2 are SGHTA and FQGTGA. The trim removed 5 bases at V and 4 bases at J, leaving 10 bases unmatched. This CDR3 region has 17 residues. Combining a sample-barcoded 5' primer with a J-beta primer mix, a second PCR ran for 7 to 11 cycles. Each of the cDNA molecules was tagged by a template-switch adaptor with 12 random nucleotides. The study obtained at least 3 million CDR3-containing paired-end reads from every sample. A single record per CDR3 protein comes from TCRdb applying MiXCR to the 5' RACE reads. The table lists approximately 1,000,000 distinct CDR3 sequences, around two fifths of them singletons, with about an eighth in the top ten. These data belong to a study of blood T cells in healthy people across ages. Overall study findings and caveats: Samples with more naive T cells showed higher observed beta diversity. Leaving the PBMCs unsorted stopped any conclusive comparison of naive versus antigen-experienced cells.

The rearrangement joins TRBV7-3 to TRBJ2-2, with TRBD1 matching 10 bases. The sequencing input was blood. This sequence originates from a man between 18 and 35 years old in good health. As DNA, the CDR3 is TGTGCCAGCAGCCCGATTGGGACAGGGGTTCGCACCGGGGAGCTGTTTTTT. Encoded protein: CASSPIGTGVRTGELFF.